This T cell receptor beta chain was observed in a study of cytomegalovirus exposure and HLA in healthy donors (dated by TCRdb to about 2017). Turning to the overall study: According to an earlier analysis of several hundred of the donors, 150 million to 200 million T cells yielded 117 million unique TCR beta sequences and about 300 Gb of sequence data. About 320 gigabases of sequencing data and 80 million or so unique TCR sequences were included in an early release covering about 700 HLA-typed donors. Among the roughly 400 genotyped donors, approximately 82% belonged to the genetic ancestry cluster associated with self-reported Caucasian donors. The aim of the study was to test whether cataloging public T cell receptors could identify signatures of past pathogen exposure. Using immunosequencing, the study profiled T cell repertoires from 666 subjects and related those repertoires to cytomegalovirus serostatus. Besides the first cohort of more than 650 subjects, a separate validation cohort made up of around 120 different subjects was used. High-throughput TCR immunosequencing, statistical association of individual TCRs with disease status, and machine learning were combined to predict cytomegalovirus infection status. A later analysis re-analyzed previously published TCR beta repertoires from 600 to 850 donors and added high-resolution HLA genotyping to study TCR occurrence patterns. Rather than using new phenotypic data, the later analysis identified candidate immune exposures from TCR beta sequences and from how often those sequences occurred across donors. To decide whether each TCR beta V gene segment behaved as functional or pseudogenic, an earlier analysis of approximately 600 of the donors relied on high-throughput TCR beta sequencing. Donor age, sex, ethnicity and CMV serostatus were compiled together with the repertoire data. A later genetic analysis took genome-wide SNP genotypes for about 60% of the roughly 670 donors and used that subset as a discovery cohort. Every discovery cohort repertoire had been produced on one sequencing platform. HLA typing covered class I and class II loci at four-digit resolution. Typing coverage varied by locus: 629-630 donors for A, B, C, DRB1 and DQB1; 522 for DQA1; over 600 for DPA1; about 450 for DPB1. About five DR-DQ haplotypes were treated as single units for association and clustering because of strong linkage in the cohort. Among 398 genotyped donors of the cohort, an average of around 240,000 unique TCR beta nucleotide sequences were sequenced per donor, around a sixth of them non-productive. General conclusions and limits of the study: The cohort was sequenced for TCR beta chains only, and without alpha or paired-chain data the features that could be detected were limited. About 15 rarely observed V segments, including chromosome 9 orphons, were excluded from the earlier analysis of approximately 500 of the donors because counts were too low. An association between a missense DCLRE1C variant and V-gene and J-gene trimming of TCR beta chains was found in a later genetic analysis and replicated in an independent cohort. In a later analysis, several top co-occurrence clusters were reported to appear linked to parvovirus B19, influenza, CMV and Epstein-Barr virus. When HLA alleles, especially DR and DQ, strongly co-occurred, attributing TCR associations to individual alleles was difficult. A cluster of highly shared sequence variants was judged likely to represent a technical artifact of the sequencing pipeline. In vitro tests confirmed that a few of the cytomegalovirus-associated TCR beta chains recognize cytomegalovirus antigens. The presence/absence analyses assumed that sequencing depth was roughly uniform across donors, and that assumption may not be true. It was suggested by the authors that the approach could potentially be generalized to other disease states and immunological phenotypes. In a later analysis, the rate of TCR association differed among HLA loci, with DRB1 alleles having the most associated TCRs and HLA-C alleles having the fewest. The 87-base-pair reads could not distinguish some IMGT-functional V segments, including TRBV6-2 and TRBV6-3, so those segments were excluded. An earlier analysis of several hundred of the donors showed that most TCR beta V segments appeared in productive rearrangements either about 87% or about 30% of the time, which broadly matched IMGT annotations. Because HLA typing was unavailable for some donors at each locus, only the typed subset was used in association tests. Immune exposure information for the cohort was limited to CMV serostatus. A later analysis found that HLA-associated TCR beta chains were more clonally expanded and had lower generation probabilities than equally common non-associated chains. The study listed 164 TCR beta chains as associated with cytomegalovirus. Most CMV-associated TCR beta chains appeared to be HLA-restricted in a later analysis, and the HLA associations seemed to be driven largely by CMV exposure. A further reported finding was that TCR beta sequences accurately predicted the HLA-A and HLA-B alleles for most subjects in the first cohort. While some public TCRs were present in many individuals, most TCR sequences turned up only very rarely across donors. A later genetic analysis reported fewer N-insertions in productive TCRs among donors in an Asian-associated ancestry cluster than the roughly 620-donor mean. Correlated functional status among segregating V segments might be attributable to linkage disequilibrium, but an unknown experimental factor could not be ruled out. The classifier was reported to diagnose cytomegalovirus status with high specificity and sensitivity in both the original cohort and the validation cohort. A later analysis associated 17,000 or so TCR beta sequences with specific HLA alleles at a false discovery rate of 0.05.

V was cut back by 0 bases and J by 0 bases, leaving a gap of 11 bases between them. The CDR3 runs 16 amino acids, cysteine and phenylalanine included. Left in the record is the CDR3 DNA by itself, 48 bases read in frame from the first base. From a lookup of the germline V gene, CDR1 and CDR2 are LGHNA and YNFKEQ. Library generation was performed with the immunoSEQ multiplex PCR assay. A mixture of 60 forward primers for TCR Vbeta segments and 13 reverse primers for TCR Jbeta segments was used in the multiplex PCR. The CDR3 region of rearranged TCR beta genes was amplified from genomic DNA by a multiplex PCR assay. The amplified TCR beta libraries were sequenced on the Illumina HiSeq System as 87-base-pair reads. In the paper's pipeline: In a later analysis, some 80 million unique TCR beta chains were counted across the 500 to 850 repertoires, and approximately 11 million of these chains were shared by at least two donors. Raw reads were error-corrected and collapsed into unique sequences with a nearest-neighbor algorithm that merged closely related sequences to remove PCR and sequencing errors. CDR3 sequences were aligned to IMGT reference sequences to assign V, D and J gene segments. For a sequence to be retained, at least a six-nucleotide match to both a V gene segment and a J gene segment was required. Rearrangements were classified as productive when the CDR3 lacked stop codons and remained in frame with V and J, and all other rearrangements were classified as non-productive. CDR3 was defined according to IMGT convention as the region running from the second conserved V-encoded cysteine to the conserved J-encoded phenylalanine. In an earlier analysis of 587 of the donors, sequences lacking an unambiguous match to a single V gene segment were excluded. In an earlier analysis of approximately 590 of the donors, V segments were called functional above 56.7% productive rearrangements and were called segregating when the between-donor standard deviation exceeded 5%. A statistical classification framework was built to diagnose cytomegalovirus status from the catalog of TCR beta chain sequences. In a later analysis, V and J genes were assigned by comparing TCR nucleotide sequences against IMGT/GENE-DB human TR gene sequences. A later analysis assigned CDR3 sequences and most-parsimonious VDJ recombination scenarios with the TCRdist pipeline. A later analysis defined each TCR beta chain by its CDR3 amino acid sequence plus V-gene family, and excluded reads lacking a unique V-gene family. In a later analysis, approximately 590 highly shared, low-generation-probability nucleotide sequences were removed to address suspected cross-contamination and a sequencing artifact. In a later analysis, a clonal expansion index was calculated for each public chain from normalized within-repertoire ranks of inferred template counts. A later analysis computed generation probabilities with a VDJ recombination model fitted to out-of-frame rearrangements, and checked the results against IGoR. A later analysis scored TCR-TCR, TCR-HLA and TCR-CMV co-occurrence with hypergeometric tests, applying a repertoire-size bias correction to TCR pairs. False discovery rates were estimated in a later analysis by permuting HLA or CMV assignments 20 times. In a later analysis, co-occurring TCRs were grouped using DBSCAN, and TCRdist sequence similarity was added for clustering within HLA-allele-positive subsets. Co-occurrence clustering excluded repertoires with fewer than 30,000 or more than 120,000 public chains, plus five with anomalous nucleotide sharing. Not all clones reach the TCRdb copy of this immuneACCESS table, which keeps in-frame sequences only. Checked studies attribute under half of the gap to unresolved V genes and leave the rest unexplained. V, J and clone size derive from that table, while D and trimming were established from the DNA sequence. The table for this sample lists about 130,000 clones; roughly 70% of them were counted only once. Roughly 3.1% of the sample lies in the top ten.

As concerns this clone: Its target antigen remains unknown. Base qualities are not at hand, and no much larger clone is one base apart.

The cohort comprised hundreds of healthy bone marrow donors. Cohort members were all nominally healthy when sampled, although unrecorded immune exposures were likely present. The donor tested CMV seronegative and was one of the 352 seronegative cohort members. A peripheral blood sample was provided by each donor, and peripheral blood mononuclear cells were used for TCR beta sequencing. The Qiagen DNeasy Blood Extraction Kit was used to extract genomic DNA from the blood cell samples. The clonotype originates from a man younger than 45 in good health and CMV-seronegative. The specimen sequenced was PBMCs. The sequence joins TRBV4-2 to TRBJ1-1; the D gene identity is not certain. The CDR3 sequence is CASSQDRAVLNTEAFF. The sequenced DNA: TGTGCCAGCAGCCAAGATCGTGCAGTCCTGAACACTGAAGCTTTCTTT.